These T cell receptor beta chains were read from a single sample in a study of shared clonotypes between healthy human individuals. Sequencing was performed with immunoSEQ multiplex PCR; in TCRdb, only in-frame clones are kept and a portion is missing. The sample includes under 2.5 million clones, 80% to 95% of them seen just once. Sequenced: naive CD4+ T cells from PBMCs. The origin of the receptors is a man younger than 30 in good health. Some clones in this sample may be carry-over from other donors' samples. The CDR3 runs from the conserved cysteine through the conserved F or W. The order of the fields is V gene, D gene, clone size, J gene, CDR3 DNA, CDR3 protein. The D gene is left open where the match is weak. Clone size is not always given. Where it is, it says once, few, many or a class for expanded clones.

v_call: TRBV5-4
d_call: -
clone_size: -
j_call: TRBJ2-1
cdr3_nt: TGTGCCAGCAGCACAGTCTACAATGAGCAGTTCTTC
cdr3_aa: CASSTVYNEQFF

v_call: TRBV18
d_call: TRBD1
clone_size: -
j_call: TRBJ2-7
cdr3_nt: TGTGCCAGCTCACCACCGGGAGGACAGGGGGCGTCCGAGCAGTACTTC
cdr3_aa: CASSPPGGQGASEQYF

v_call: TRBV2
d_call: -
clone_size: -
j_call: TRBJ1-5
cdr3_nt: TGTGCCAGCAGTGGGGGCATGGTAGGTCAGCCCCAGCATTTT
cdr3_aa: CASSGGMVGQPQHF

v_call: TRBV19
d_call: TRBD1
clone_size: -
j_call: TRBJ1-5
cdr3_nt: TGTGCCAGTAGTATGAACAGGGGATTACAGCCCCAGCATTTT
cdr3_aa: CASSMNRGLQPQHF

v_call: TRBV6-5
d_call: -
clone_size: -
j_call: TRBJ1-2
cdr3_nt: TGTGCCAGCTGGGGCGGGCGAAACTATGGCTACACCTTC
cdr3_aa: CASWGGRNYGYTF

v_call: TRBV19
d_call: TRBD1
clone_size: -
j_call: TRBJ1-5
cdr3_nt: TGTGCCAGTAGTATAGACCCGAGGGGGCCTCGTCTAAATCAGCCCCAGCATTTT
cdr3_aa: CASSIDPRGPRLNQPQHF

v_call: TRBV28
d_call: TRBD1
clone_size: -
j_call: TRBJ1-2
cdr3_nt: TGTGCCAGCAGTGGGACAGGGGAGTCGAATGGCTACACCTTC
cdr3_aa: CASSGTGESNGYTF

v_call: TRBV6-5
d_call: -
clone_size: -
j_call: TRBJ2-7
cdr3_nt: TGTGCCAGCAGTCCCTTAGGGATCTCCGAGCAGTACTTC
cdr3_aa: CASSPLGISEQYF

v_call: TRBV19
d_call: -
clone_size: few
j_call: TRBJ1-2
cdr3_nt: TGTGCCAGTAGTATGCTCAGGAGCGATGGCTACACCTTC
cdr3_aa: CASSMLRSDGYTF

v_call: TRBV2
d_call: TRBD2
clone_size: -
j_call: TRBJ2-3
cdr3_nt: TGTGCCAGCAGTCTTTCTAGCGGGAGGGCCTCCTCCACAGATACGCAGTATTTT
cdr3_aa: CASSLSSGRASSTDTQYF

v_call: TRBV4-1
d_call: -
clone_size: once
j_call: TRBJ2-1
cdr3_nt: TGCGCCAGCAGCCAAAATTCATACTCCTACAATGAGCAGTTCTTC
cdr3_aa: CASSQNSYSYNEQFF

v_call: TRBV5-1
d_call: -
clone_size: -
j_call: TRBJ2-7
cdr3_nt: TGCGCCAGCATCCCGGCATTTGGCGGGCCCTACGAGCAGTACTTC
cdr3_aa: CASIPAFGGPYEQYF

v_call: TRBV6-6
d_call: TRBD1
clone_size: -
j_call: TRBJ2-2
cdr3_nt: TGTGCCAGCAGAGGGGGCCTCGACACCGGGGAGCTGTTTTTT
cdr3_aa: CASRGGLDTGELFF

v_call: TRBV18
d_call: -
clone_size: -
j_call: TRBJ2-2
cdr3_nt: TGTGCCAGCGGATCGACAGTCCCGCTTCCAGCCGGGGAGCTGTTTTTT
cdr3_aa: CASGSTVPLPAGELFF

v_call: TRBV28
d_call: -
clone_size: -
j_call: TRBJ1-1
cdr3_nt: TGTGCCAGCATTGGCCCCGGTACTGCGAACACTGAAGCTTTCTTT
cdr3_aa: CASIGPGTANTEAFF

v_call: TRBV2
d_call: TRBD1
clone_size: -
j_call: TRBJ1-1
cdr3_nt: TGTGCCAGCAGAACCGGACAGGATGACACTGAAGCTTTCTTT
cdr3_aa: CASRTGQDDTEAFF

v_call: TRBV6-6
d_call: -
clone_size: -
j_call: TRBJ1-5
cdr3_nt: TGTGCCAGCAGGGTGGATAGCAATCAGCCCCAGCATTTT
cdr3_aa: CASRVDSNQPQHF

v_call: TRBV27
d_call: TRBD1
clone_size: -
j_call: TRBJ1-2
cdr3_nt: TGTGCCAGCAGTCAATCTTCTTACAGGGGGAGCTATGGCTACACCTTC
cdr3_aa: CASSQSSYRGSYGYTF

v_call: TRBV29-1
d_call: TRBD1
clone_size: -
j_call: TRBJ1-2
cdr3_nt: TGCAGCGTCCTCGGGACAGAGACTAACTATGGCTACACCTTC
cdr3_aa: CSVLGTETNYGYTF

v_call: TRBV16
d_call: -
clone_size: -
j_call: TRBJ1-5
cdr3_nt: TGTGCCAGCAGCCGAGGGAGGGATCAGCCCCAGCATTTT
cdr3_aa: CASSRGRDQPQHF

v_call: TRBV15
d_call: -
clone_size: -
j_call: TRBJ1-1
cdr3_nt: TGTGCCACCAGCAGAGATTCCGGGGGTGGGACTGAAGCTTTCTTT
cdr3_aa: CATSRDSGGGTEAFF

v_call: TRBV28
d_call: -
clone_size: -
j_call: TRBJ2-5
cdr3_nt: TGTGCCAGCAGTTACCCCGCCAAGGAGGGGAGGGAGACCCAGTACTTC
cdr3_aa: CASSYPAKEGRETQYF

v_call: TRBV6-5
d_call: -
clone_size: -
j_call: TRBJ2-5
cdr3_nt: TGTGCCAGTACAGCTCTGGAGACCCAGTACTTC
cdr3_aa: CASTALETQYF

v_call: TRBV9
d_call: -
clone_size: -
j_call: TRBJ2-1
cdr3_nt: TGTGCCAGCTCTCTAATCGGCAATGAGCAGTTCTTC
cdr3_aa: CASSLIGNEQFF

v_call: TRBV6-6
d_call: TRBD2
clone_size: -
j_call: TRBJ2-7
cdr3_nt: TGTGCCAGCAGTTACTCTCTGGCGGGAGCCTACGAGCAGTACTTC
cdr3_aa: CASSYSLAGAYEQYF

v_call: TRBV2
d_call: TRBD1
clone_size: -
j_call: TRBJ2-2
cdr3_nt: TGTGCCAGTCGACAGGGGGGCACCGGGGAGCTGTTTTTT
cdr3_aa: CASRQGGTGELFF

v_call: TRBV29-1
d_call: -
clone_size: -
j_call: TRBJ1-1
cdr3_nt: TGCAGCGTTGATTTGTCTAGGGGCCTCACTGAAGCTTTCTTT
cdr3_aa: CSVDLSRGLTEAFF

v_call: TRBV5-1
d_call: -
clone_size: -
j_call: TRBJ2-3
cdr3_nt: TGCGCCAGCAGCTCTCAAAGCACAGATACGCAGTATTTT
cdr3_aa: CASSSQSTDTQYF

v_call: TRBV28
d_call: TRBD1
clone_size: -
j_call: TRBJ1-1
cdr3_nt: TGTGCCAGCAGTTGGGGGACAGGGGGCCCGAACACTGAAGCTTTCTTT
cdr3_aa: CASSWGTGGPNTEAFF

v_call: TRBV19
d_call: -
clone_size: -
j_call: TRBJ1-2
cdr3_nt: TGTGCCAGTAGTATTCAGACAGGCTATGGCTACACCTTC
cdr3_aa: CASSIQTGYGYTF

v_call: TRBV2
d_call: -
clone_size: few
j_call: TRBJ1-1
cdr3_nt: TGTGCCAGCAGCAGGGACGTTTTGATTGGGAACACTGAAGCTTTCTTT
cdr3_aa: CASSRDVLIGNTEAFF

v_call: TRBV28
d_call: TRBD1
clone_size: -
j_call: TRBJ1-5
cdr3_nt: TGTGCCAGCAGTCCGGGGACAGGGGGAATGCCCCAGCATTTT
cdr3_aa: CASSPGTGGMPQHF

v_call: TRBV19
d_call: -
clone_size: -
j_call: TRBJ2-2
cdr3_nt: TGTGCCAGTAGTACGGACAGGAACACCGGGGAGCTGTTTTTT
cdr3_aa: CASSTDRNTGELFF

v_call: TRBV11-2
d_call: -
clone_size: -
j_call: TRBJ2-5
cdr3_nt: TGTGCCAGCAGCTTAGCTCGGGGGGCGCCTAAAGAGACCCAGTACTTC
cdr3_aa: CASSLARGAPKETQYF

v_call: TRBV15
d_call: -
clone_size: -
j_call: TRBJ2-5
cdr3_nt: TGTGCCACCAGCAGAGGGGCCAGCCGAGAGACCCAGTACTTC
cdr3_aa: CATSRGASRETQYF

v_call: TRBV7-2
d_call: TRBD2
clone_size: -
j_call: TRBJ2-3
cdr3_nt: TGTGCCAGCAGCTTAGCTAGCGGGGTCACAGATACGCAGTATTTT
cdr3_aa: CASSLASGVTDTQYF

v_call: TRBV7-6
d_call: TRBD1
clone_size: -
j_call: TRBJ2-3
cdr3_nt: TGTGCCAGCAGCCAGGACAGGGGCTCCACAGATACGCAGTATTTT
cdr3_aa: CASSQDRGSTDTQYF

v_call: TRBV14
d_call: -
clone_size: -
j_call: TRBJ2-7
cdr3_nt: TGTGCCTCCCAAGGGCCTGGGCTCTACGAGCAGTACTTC
cdr3_aa: CASQGPGLYEQYF

v_call: TRBV6-1
d_call: TRBD1
clone_size: few
j_call: TRBJ2-7
cdr3_nt: TGTGCCAGCAGTGGGACAGGGGGCTACGAGCAGTACTTC
cdr3_aa: CASSGTGGYEQYF

v_call: TRBV6-4
d_call: -
clone_size: -
j_call: TRBJ2-1
cdr3_nt: TGTGCCAGCAGTTCTGAGCACTCCTACAATGAGCAGTTCTTC
cdr3_aa: CASSSEHSYNEQFF

v_call: TRBV7-9
d_call: -
clone_size: -
j_call: TRBJ2-3
cdr3_nt: TGTGCCAGCAGCTTAACTCCCCCGGGATATATGGATACGCAGTATTTT
cdr3_aa: CASSLTPPGYMDTQYF

v_call: TRBV6-5
d_call: -
clone_size: -
j_call: TRBJ1-6
cdr3_nt: TGTGCCAGCAGGGGCCGACGGGATAATTCACCCCTCCACTTT
cdr3_aa: CASRGRRDNSPLHF